The 26 T cell receptor beta chains presented below share a single source sample, sequenced in a study of regulatory dendritic cells for organ transplantation. Their target antigens are unknown. The repertoire was sequenced with immunoSEQ multiplex PCR; TCRdb's copy has only in-frame clones and lacks some. The repertoire holds 9,500 to 15,000 clones, around two thirds seen once, with about 1.2% in the top ten. Sorted subsets were CFSE-labeled and cultured approximately 5 days with allogeneic dendritic cells. What was sequenced was naive CD8+ T cells from blood cultured with dendritic cells. Indicated subset: CD45RA+ naive T cells. Receptor source: a human donor in good health.

The chain has TRBV6-4 and TRBJ2-5; 10 bases align to TRBD1. The length of the CDR3 is 15 residues. Germline lookup yields CDR1 MRHNA and CDR2 SNTAGT. With 5 bases clipped from V and 2 bases from J, the junction kept 5 bases outside the gene matches. The chain's CDR3 is CASSPGQGIQETQYF. DNA for the CDR3: TGTGCCAGCAGTCCGGGACAGGGGATTCAAGAGACCCAGTACTTC.

The chain employs TRBV27 and TRBJ1-1; 8 bases map to TRBD1. The ends lost 6 bases at V and 5 bases at J; junction bases unmatched: 8. CDR3 length: 14 residues. Germline CDR1 MNHEY, CDR2 SMNVEV (reference sequence). The CDR3 is CASSLTGGGTEAFF. The CDR3 DNA reads TGTGCCAGCAGCCTCACAGGGGGAGGGACTGAAGCTTTCTTT.

The rearrangement links TRBV7-9 to TRBJ2-3; 9 bases are a match to TRBD2. This CDR3 has 15 amino acids. Trimming at V came to 5 bases and at J to 5 bases, leaving 8 bases not matched to a gene. Germline CDR1 is SEHNR and CDR2 is FQNEAQ (reference sequence). This CDR3 is CASSAPGLARDTQYF. DNA of the CDR3: TGTGCCAGCAGCGCCCCGGGACTAGCCAGAGATACGCAGTATTTT.

The V gene is TRBV7-9, the J gene TRBJ1-5; D ambiguous. The V end lost 4 bases, the J end lost 4 bases, and 5 bases lay between the germline ends. This CDR3 has 12 residues. Germline lookup yields CDR1 SEHNR and CDR2 FQNEAQ (reference sequence). The CDR3, as DNA: TGTGCCAGCAGCTCCCTTAATCAGCCCCAGCATTTT. This sequence encodes CASSSLNQPQHF.

V gene TRBV5-6 combines with J gene TRBJ2-2; D perhaps matches TRBD2 (6 bases). The CDR3 spans 14 residues. Germline lookup yields CDR1 SGHDT and CDR2 YYEEEE. Trimming pared 2 bases from V and 7 bases from J, leaving 12 bases between. CDR3 nucleotide sequence: TGTGCCAGCAGCTTCGGGGCCGGGGGCGGGGAGCTGTTTTTT. Translation gives CASSFGAGGGELFF.

V gene TRBV28 combines with J gene TRBJ1-2; tentatively, D is TRBD1 (5 bases). The CDR3 totals 16 residues. CDR1 is MDHEN and CDR2 is SYDVKM in the germline V gene. The ends were cut back, 6 bases at V and 3 bases at J, with 20 bases in the middle. CDR3 bases: TGTGCCAGCAGAGCCCCCCGGGCGGGGCTATACTATGGCTACACCTTC. Translated: CASRAPRAGLYYGYTF.

The J gene is TRBJ2-1, the V gene TRBV14; 8 positions match TRBD2. Germline CDR1 and CDR2: SGHDN and FVKESK. The J segment lost 6 bases and the V segment lost 2 bases, leaving 3 bases of the junction unmatched. The CDR3 runs 14 residues. CDR3 in amino acids: CASSQRGGTNEQFF. CDR3 sequence (DNA): TGTGCCAGCAGCCAACGGGGGGGGACCAATGAGCAGTTCTTC.

The chain joins TRBV5-8 to TRBJ2-1; D perhaps matches TRBD1 (6 bases). Germline V gene sequence: CDR1 SGHTS, CDR2 YDEGEE. With 6 bases removed from V and 4 bases from J, the gap between germline ends came to 17 bases. The CDR3 is 15 residues long. The CDR3 coding sequence is TGTGCCAGCACCCTCTTGGACAGACCATACAATGAGCAGTTCTTC. Translating gives CASTLLDRPYNEQFF.

This clone was seen a handful of times. The CDR3 bases are TGTGCCAGCAGCTTACTTAGTGCCGACTACAATGAGCAGTTCTTC. It is translated as CASSLLSADYNEQFF. The chain has TRBV7-9 and TRBJ2-1; unclear D gene. The V gene's germline CDR1 is SEHNR and CDR2 FQNEAQ (reference sequence). The CDR3 contains 15 residues. V dropped 2 bases and J dropped 3 bases, with 11 bases sitting between them.

The chain has TRBV19 and TRBJ2-2; TRBD1 matches at 7 bases. Germline V gene lookup returns CDR1 LNHDA and CDR2 SQIVND (reference sequence). This CDR3 contains 14 residues. The V segment lost 10 bases and the J segment 2 bases; nucleotides outside the gene matches: 7. The CDR3 region is CATNRGVNTGELFF. The CDR3 DNA is TGTGCCACCAACAGGGGAGTTAACACCGGGGAGCTGTTTTTT.

This clone is a singleton in its sample. The chain links TRBV21-1 to TRBJ1-1; the D call of TRBD1 is as the table states it, not checked on the DNA. TRBV21-1 is noted as a pseudogene. This CDR3 region has 15 residues. CDR3 nucleotide sequence: TGTGCCAGCAGCATCCACAGGGAATTTTGCACTGAAGCTTTCTTT. Its protein is CASSIHREFCTEAFF.

This chain connects TRBV9 to TRBJ2-2; TRBD2 aligns across 9 bases. The germline CDR1 and CDR2 sequences are SGDLS and YYNGEE. J was trimmed by 6 bases and V by 2 bases; bases with no gene match: 11. This CDR3 is built from 17 residues. CDR3 nucleotides: TGTGCCAGCAGCGTGGAGGCTAGCGGGACCTTCGCCGGGGAGCTGTTTTTT. It yields the protein CASSVEASGTFAGELFF.

The chain couples TRBV4-3 to TRBJ1-2; no definite D call. Per germline, CDR1 LGHNA and CDR2 YSLEER. The CDR3 sequence is 16 residues long. V shed 0 bases and J shed 6 bases, with 17 bases lying between them. The CDR3 sequence: CASSQEEGLFGDGYTF. Here the CDR3 DNA reads TGCGCCAGCAGCCAAGAAGAGGGTCTTTTCGGGGATGGCTACACCTTC.

In this sample, this clone turned up a few times. The genes are TRBV4-2 and TRBJ1-1; unclear D gene. Deletions cut 1 base from V and 3 bases from J, with 3 bases between. Germline values: CDR1 LGHNA, CDR2 YNFKEQ. This CDR3 contains 12 residues. CDR3: CASSQGDTEAFF. The CDR3 DNA reads as TGTGCCAGCAGCCAAGGAGACACTGAAGCTTTCTTT.

The chain employs TRBV7-2 and TRBJ2-1; D unclear. This CDR3 spans 15 amino acids. V lost 7 bases and J 8 bases, leaving 21 bases between the germline ends. CDR1 and CDR2 (germline): SGHTA, FQGNSA. The CDR3 loop reads CASTTLDPGIYEQFF. The CDR3 region has the DNA TGTGCCAGCACCACACTGGATCCAGGAATTTATGAGCAGTTCTTC.

The chain uses TRBV29-1 and TRBJ1-1; the D gene is possibly TRBD1 (5 bases). V lost 7 bases, J lost 1 base, and 10 bases lay in between. CDR3 size: 12 residues. The germline gives CDR1 SQVTM, CDR2 ANQGSEA. The CDR3 sequence: CSAPGQNTEAFF. CDR3 nucleotide sequence: TGCAGCGCCCCAGGACAGAACACTGAAGCTTTCTTT. The full variable domain, in which reference TRBV29-1 and TRBJ1-1 provide the parts outside the CDR3, is SAVISQKPSRDICQRGTSLTIQCQVDSQVTMMFWYRQQPGQSLTLIATANQGSEATYESGFVIDKFPISRPNLTFSTLTVSNMSPEDSSIYLCSAPGQNTEAFFGQGTRLTVV.

This chain connects TRBV5-4 to TRBJ2-7; 8 bases are a match to TRBD1. Trimming took 0 bases from V and 7 from J; bases not matched to a gene: 6. The V gene's germline CDR1 is SGHNT and CDR2 YYREEE (reference sequence). This CDR3 is built from 14 residues. The CDR3 DNA reads as TGTGCCAGCAGCTTGGGGCAGGGGGCGCGAGAGCAGTACTTC. Its protein product is CASSLGQGAREQYF.

This clone was observed a few times. This chain joins TRBV7-6 and TRBJ2-3; no clear D. Per the germline V gene, CDR1 is SGHVS and CDR2 is FNYEAQ. Trimming cost V 0 bases and J 0 bases, with 10 bases left between them. This CDR3 region has 16 residues. CDR3 sequence reads: CASSLAGYSSTDTQYF. The CDR3 region has the DNA TGTGCCAGCAGCTTAGCGGGCTATTCTAGCACAGATACGCAGTATTTT.

The sample holds a few counts of this clone. The V call is TRBV7-2, the J call TRBJ2-7; 8 nucleotides align to TRBD2. Germline loops: CDR1 SGHTA, CDR2 FQGNSA. V shed 3 bases and J 2 bases; nucleotides not matched to a gene: 3. The CDR3 spans 14 residues. The chain's CDR3 is CASSFAGGTYEQYF. The CDR3 coding sequence is TGTGCCAGCAGCTTCGCGGGGGGCACCTACGAGCAGTACTTC.

In its sample, this clone was seen a few times. The V call is TRBV7-3, the J call TRBJ1-1; D possibly corresponds to TRBD1 (5 bases). The germline CDR1 and CDR2 sequences are SGHTA and FQGTGA. With 5 bases removed from V and 3 bases from J, the gap between germline ends came to 10 bases. The CDR3 is made up of 13 amino acids. The CDR3: CASSPTGDTEAFF. The CDR3 nucleotides are TGTGCCAGCAGCCCCACGGGGGACACTGAAGCTTTCTTT.

This clone has a handful of counts. The V call is TRBV6-1, the J call TRBJ1-1; TRBD1 might be the D (5 bases). The CDR3 covers 14 residues. CDR1 is MNHNS and CDR2 is SASEGT in the germline V gene. V lost 2 bases and J 3 bases, leaving 10 bases between the germline ends. The CDR3: CASSENRGYTEAFF. CDR3 in DNA: TGTGCCAGCAGTGAAAATAGGGGTTACACTGAAGCTTTCTTT.

This clone has more than one count but fewer than ten. This rearrangement joins TRBV6-5 to TRBJ2-5, with 12 bases aligning to TRBD2. With 5 bases clipped from V and 5 bases from J, the junction kept 6 bases outside the gene matches. The CDR3 length is 15 residues. The germline CDR1 and CDR2 sequences are MNHEY and SVGAGI. The CDR3: CASSQLAGGGETQYF. The CDR3, as DNA: TGTGCCAGCAGTCAACTAGCGGGGGGTGGGGAGACCCAGTACTTC.

This clone showed up just a few times. The junction shows a germline mismatch at one end, possibly a read error. V usage is TRBV19 and J usage is TRBJ1-6, with D maybe TRBD1 (5 bases). CDR3 length equals 15 residues. Germline CDR1 reads LNHDA; CDR2 reads SQIVND (reference sequence). The DNA of the CDR3 is TGTGCCAGCAGTATACGGACATGGAATAATTCACCCCTCCACTTT. Its protein is CASSIRTWNNSPLHF.

The chain recombines TRBV19 with TRBJ1-5; D is unclear. The germline V and J ends were trimmed by 2 bases and 3 bases, with 5 bases remaining between them. The CDR3 is 13 residues long. Germline V gene lookup returns CDR1 LNHDA and CDR2 SQIVND (reference sequence). Here the CDR3 reads CASSIQDNQPQHF. The DNA of the CDR3 is TGTGCCAGTAGTATACAGGACAATCAGCCCCAGCATTTT.

The chain recombines TRBV19 with TRBJ2-1, with TRBD1 matching over 10 bases. The CDR3 consists of 15 residues. Germline V lookup: CDR1 LNHDA, CDR2 SQIVND (reference sequence). V was pared by 1 base and J by 6 bases, with 3 bases of the junction left unmatched. The CDR3 protein is CASSIGGQGSNEQFF. CDR3 bases: TGTGCCAGTAGTATAGGGGGACAGGGGTCCAATGAGCAGTTCTTC.

This chain joins TRBV2 and TRBJ1-5; no clear D. V lost 3 bases to trimming and J lost 1 base, with 10 bases between them. The V gene's germline CDR1 is SNHLY and CDR2 FYNNEI. The CDR3 has 15 residues. The CDR3 region has the DNA TGTGCCAGCAGTGATAGCGGGCAAAGCAATCAGCCCCAGCATTTT. It yields the protein CASSDSGQSNQPQHF.